This passage covers 21 T cell receptor beta chains from one sample sequenced in a study of shared clonotypes between healthy human individuals. Sequencing was performed with immunoSEQ multiplex PCR; in TCRdb, only in-frame clones are kept and a portion is missing. The sample has some 300,000 clones; about 70% are singletons. Sequenced sample: memory CD4+ T cells sorted from blood. Subset noted: CD45RA-negative fraction. The receptor source for this set is a man aged 25-45 years in good health.

This clone was picked up a small number of times. The chain links TRBV6-6 to TRBJ1-3, with no clear D. V was clipped by 0 bases and J by 2 bases, with 8 bases between them. The CDR3 is 15 residues long. Germline values: CDR1 MNHNY, CDR2 SVGAGI (reference sequence). CDR3 loop: CASSYSLTPGNTIYF. CDR3 DNA sequence: TGTGCCAGCAGTTACTCACTGACACCTGGAAACACCATATATTTT.

The chain couples TRBV5-6 to TRBJ2-7, with D tentatively TRBD1 or TRBD2 (7 bases each). V gave up 4 bases and J gave up 6 bases, with 20 bases separating them. The CDR3 totals 15 residues. Germline lookup yields CDR1 SGHDT and CDR2 YYEEEE. The CDR3 protein is CASSPRGVGRGEQYF. CDR3 sequence (DNA): TGTGCCAGCAGCCCCAGGGGGGTAGGGAGGGGCGAGCAGTACTTC.

The chain employs TRBV27 and TRBJ2-2, with 7 bases that match TRBD1. The CDR3 loop spans 15 amino acids. Unmatched junction bases numbered 6, after V lost 3 bases and J lost 5 bases. Germline-derived CDR1 and CDR2 are MNHEY and SMNVEV (reference sequence). In nucleotides, the CDR3 is TGTGCCAGCAGTTTCCAGACGGGACAGACCGGGGAGCTGTTTTTT. It specifies CASSFQTGQTGELFF.

V gene TRBV6-6 combines with J gene TRBJ2-2; 8 bases map to TRBD1. This CDR3 contains 15 residues. Germline trimming cut 3 bases from V and 9 bases from J; bases unmatched to any gene: 9. Looked up from germline, CDR1 is MNHNY and CDR2 is SVGAGI (reference sequence). CDR3 region: CASSYWTGQERELFF. The CDR3 DNA reads as TGTGCCAGCAGTTATTGGACAGGGCAGGAAAGGGAGCTGTTTTTT.

This chain connects TRBV5-1 to TRBJ2-6; TRBD2 agrees at 7 bases. This CDR3 is built from 17 residues. The trim removed 5 bases at V and 0 bases at J, leaving 8 bases unmatched. Looked up from germline, CDR1 is SGHRS and CDR2 is YFSETQ. CDR3 in DNA: TGCGCCAGCAGTCCCAGGGAGGGTAGCTCTGGGGCCAACGTCCTGACTTTC. Protein: CASSPREGSSGANVLTF.

Many counts were recorded for this clone. The CDR3 DNA is TGTGCCAGCAGTTATAGACTAGCGGGAGGGCATGAGCAGTTCTTC. As protein: CASSYRLAGGHEQFF. V is TRBV7-2 and J is TRBJ2-1, with 14 positions matching TRBD2. This CDR3 comprises 15 residues. J lost 8 bases, V lost 6 bases, and 6 bases had no gene match. CDR1 SGHTA and CDR2 FQGNSA come from the germline V gene.

The count of this clone is one. The J gene is TRBJ1-2, the V gene TRBV28; 7 bases map to TRBD1. This CDR3 spans 14 amino acids. The junction had 19 bases not matched to a gene; V was cut back by 7 bases and J by 14 bases. CDR1 MDHEN and CDR2 SYDVKM come from the germline V gene. CDR3 region: CASTTPTGNLVGTF. The CDR3 coding sequence is TGTGCCAGCACCACACCGACAGGGAACCTCGTTGGAACCTTC.

The V gene is TRBV9, the J gene TRBJ1-4; 7 nucleotides agree with TRBD1. Trimming took 0 bases from V and 3 from J; bases not matched to a gene: 2. The CDR3 loop spans 15 amino acids. The germline V gene has CDR1 SGDLS and CDR2 YYNGEE. DNA of the CDR3: TGTGCCAGCAGCGTAGGACAGGGATCTAATGAAAAACTGTTTTTT. This codes for CASSVGQGSNEKLFF.

This clone appeared a single time. This chain links TRBV5-1 with TRBJ2-3, with TRBD1 identical over 8 bases. The germline gives CDR1 SGHRS, CDR2 YFSETQ. The length of the CDR3 is 15 residues. The V and J ends lost 0 bases and 6 bases, in that order; junction bases with no gene match: 6. This chain's CDR3 is CASSLGVTGVDTQYF. CDR3 in DNA: TGCGCCAGCAGCTTGGGGGTGACAGGGGTTGATACGCAGTATTTT.

The chain couples TRBV19 to TRBJ2-7, with D possibly matching TRBD1 (6 bases). This CDR3 comprises 14 residues. V was clipped by 4 bases and J by 2 bases, with 12 bases between them. Germline-derived CDR1 and CDR2 are LNHDA and SQIVND (reference sequence). For the CDR3, the DNA is TGTGCCAGTAGTAGGGCAGGGGAAACCTACGAGCAGTACTTC. The encoded protein is CASSRAGETYEQYF.

This clone was seen just once. The same CDR3 also results from other DNA sequences found in this sample. The chain employs TRBV28 and TRBJ2-3; TRBD2 matches at 8 bases. Germline CDR1 and CDR2: MDHEN and SYDVKM. V lost 6 bases, J lost 2 bases, and 4 bases stayed unmatched. The CDR3 is made up of 14 amino acids. Here the CDR3 reads CASRTSGSTDTQYF. For the CDR3, the DNA is TGTGCCAGCAGAACTAGCGGTTCCACAGATACGCAGTATTTT.

This chain uses TRBV28 with TRBJ2-1, with D uncertain. The V gene lost 6 bases and the J gene lost 5 bases, with 8 bases spanning the gap. The CDR3 length is 12 residues. The germline V gene has CDR1 MDHEN and CDR2 SYDVKM. CDR3 DNA: TGTGCCAGCAGCGAGCTAGACAATGAGCAGTTCTTC. The encoded protein is CASSELDNEQFF. Full variable domain (remainder filled in from reference TRBV28 and TRBJ2-1): DVKVTQSSRYLVKRTGEKVFLECVQDMDHENMFWYRQDPGLGLRLIYFSYDVKMKEKGDIPEGYSVSREKKERFSLILESASTNQTSMYLCASSELDNEQFFGPGTRLTVL.

This clone came up once. The chain recombines TRBV2 with TRBJ2-1; TRBD2 matches 14 bases. The V and J ends lost 7 bases and 6 bases, in that order; junction bases with no gene match: 8. In germline, CDR1 is SNHLY, CDR2 FYNNEI. The length of the CDR3 is 16 residues. CDR3 coding DNA: TGTGCCAGCACTGTTGACGGGACTAGCGGGAGCAATGAGCAGTTCTTC. This codes for CASTVDGTSGSNEQFF.

The V gene is TRBV11-2, the J gene TRBJ2-7; D perhaps matches TRBD2 (6 bases). Trimming took 11 bases from V and 6 from J, leaving 23 bases between them. The CDR3 consists of 14 residues. Per the germline V gene, CDR1 is SGHAT and CDR2 is FQNNGV. The CDR3 nucleotides read TGTGCCTGCCGACTTAGCGGAGCCCGGTTCGAGCAGTACTTC. It encodes CACRLSGARFEQYF.

The chain couples TRBV6-5 to TRBJ2-2; D is undetermined. CDR3 length: 12 amino acids. The germline V gene has CDR1 MNHEY and CDR2 SVGAGI. V was shortened by 3 bases and J by 3 bases, with 2 bases between the two germline ends. CDR3 protein: CASSYHTGELFF. The CDR3 DNA reads as TGTGCCAGCAGTTATCACACCGGGGAGCTGTTTTTT.

V is TRBV30 and J is TRBJ2-7, with a tentative D call TRBD2 (6 bases). Germline CDR1 is GTSNPN and CDR2 is SVGIG (reference sequence). Trimming stripped 0 bases from V and 7 bases from J, with 13 bases between. This CDR3 region has 13 residues. CDR3 loop: CAWSVLGSGEQYF. CDR3 sequence (DNA): TGTGCCTGGAGTGTACTGGGGAGCGGGGAGCAGTACTTC.

This chain links TRBV6-5 with TRBJ2-2; the match to TRBD2 covers 9 bases. V trimming: 0 bases; J trimming: 3 bases; junction bases outside the gene matches: 2. This CDR3 is 16 amino acids long. Germline CDR1 reads MNHEY; CDR2 reads SVGAGI. CDR3 nucleotides: TGTGCCAGCAGTTACTCTGCGGGAGGGCACACCGGGGAGCTGTTTTTT. Its translation: CASSYSAGGHTGELFF.

Turning to this clone: Other DNA sequences in the same sample also yield this CDR3. The V gene is TRBV5-6, the J gene TRBJ2-2; D is perhaps TRBD2 (5 bases). The V gene's germline CDR1 is SGHDT and CDR2 YYEEEE. The V gene lost 1 base and the J gene lost 5 bases, with 12 bases spanning the gap. There are 15 residues in the CDR3. The CDR3 reads CASSLNGIGTGELFF. CDR3 nucleotides: TGTGCCAGCAGCTTGAACGGGATAGGGACCGGGGAGCTGTTTTTT.

This chain uses TRBV28 with TRBJ2-1, with 7 bases that match TRBD2. Germline assignment: CDR1 MDHEN and CDR2 SYDVKM. There are 14 residues in the CDR3. Trimming cost V 8 bases and J 7 bases; bases outside gene matches: 11. CDR3 loop: CASLMAGEGNEQFF. CDR3 nucleotide sequence: TGTGCCAGCTTGATGGCGGGAGAGGGGAATGAGCAGTTCTTC. The whole variable domain, filled in from reference TRBV28 and TRBJ2-1, reads DVKVTQSSRYLVKRTGEKVFLECVQDMDHENMFWYRQDPGLGLRLIYFSYDVKMKEKGDIPEGYSVSREKKERFSLILESASTNQTSMYLCASLMAGEGNEQFFGPGTRLTVL.

The V call is TRBV7-9, the J call TRBJ2-3; TRBD1 or TRBD2 may be the D gene (5 bases each). CDR3 length equals 15 residues. Germline CDR1 and CDR2: SEHNR and FQNEAQ (reference sequence). V lost 6 bases, J lost 5 bases, and 18 bases lay in between. The CDR3 reads CASRGTTFYGDTQYF. In DNA, the CDR3 is TGTGCCAGCAGAGGGACCACCTTTTACGGAGATACGCAGTATTTT.

The chain has TRBV2 and TRBJ2-3; 8 bases are shared with TRBD2. V lost 5 bases and J lost 2; bases outside the gene matches: 3. The V gene's germline CDR1 is SNHLY and CDR2 FYNNEI. The CDR3 is 14 amino acids. This CDR3 is CASSLLAATDTQYF. CDR3 sequence (DNA): TGTGCCAGCAGTTTACTAGCGGCCACAGATACGCAGTATTTT.